The entry that follows covers one TCR beta chain sequence. The junction differs from germline at one of its ends, possibly a read error. This sample's TCRbeta library carried unique molecular identifier barcodes. One entry per CDR3 protein results from TCRdb running MiXCR on the PCR reads. The table lists 200,000 to 300,000 distinct CDR3 sequences, around 12% of them singletons. These data come from a study of T-cell reconstitution after alpha-beta-depleted transplantation in children. Germline CDR1 reads SGHTA; CDR2 reads FQGNSA. The CDR3 consists of 15 residues. Here the sequenced sample was PBMCs from the stem cell graft donor, taken from the stem cell graft. The genes are TRBV7-2 and TRBJ2-6; D unclear. The TCR was taken from a human donor who donated a stem cell graft to a child with acute lymphoblastic leukemia. CDR3 in amino acids: CASSLGSPGANGLTF. CDR3 bases: TGTGCCAGCAGCTTAGGGAGCCCGGGCGCCAACGGCCTGACTTTC.